A single TCR beta chain is shown here with its context. Its target is unknown. V lost 4 bases and J 7 bases, leaving 11 bases between the germline ends. The CDR3 consists of 13 residues. In germline, CDR1 is SGHTA, CDR2 FQGTGA. This record comes from a study of OX40 agonist ivuxolimab in advanced cancers. Sequencing was performed with immunoSEQ multiplex PCR; in TCRdb, only in-frame clones are kept and a portion is missing. Here the sample spans around 37,000 clones, roughly 80% being singletons. Study results and limitations: Clonal expansion in partial responders at 0.1-3.0 mg/kg ranked among the lowest.

Material: CD4+ or CD8+ T cells sorted from blood, obtained in a trial of the OX40 agonist ivuxolimab. This rearrangement joins TRBV7-3 to TRBJ2-1, with unresolved D. The receptor's source is an adult with an advanced solid tumor such as melanoma, head and neck, liver or kidney cancer. DNA of the CDR3: TGTGCCAGCAGCTCTTACGAGAGGAATGAGCAGTTCTTC. As protein: CASSSYERNEQFF.